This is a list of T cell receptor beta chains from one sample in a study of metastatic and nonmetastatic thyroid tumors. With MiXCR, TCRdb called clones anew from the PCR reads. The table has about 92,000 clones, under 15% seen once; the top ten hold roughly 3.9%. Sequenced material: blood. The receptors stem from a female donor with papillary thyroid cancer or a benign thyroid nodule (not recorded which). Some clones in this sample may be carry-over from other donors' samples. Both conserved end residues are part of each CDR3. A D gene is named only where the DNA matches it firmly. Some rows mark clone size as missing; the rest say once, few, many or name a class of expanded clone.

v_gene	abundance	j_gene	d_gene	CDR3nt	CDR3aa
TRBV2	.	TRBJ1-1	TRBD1	TGTGCCAGCAGTGATGCCGGGACAGGGTTCTTTGGCTCTGACACTGAAGCTTTCTTT	CASSDAGTGFFGSDTEAFF
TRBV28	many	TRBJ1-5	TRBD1	TGTGCCAGCAGGCGGAGACAGGGGCTGGGTGATCAGCCCCAGCATTTT	CASRRRQGLGDQPQHF
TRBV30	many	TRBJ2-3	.	TGTGCCTGGATCACGGTTGAGGGGGGGGCATCGGATACGCAGTATTTT	CAWITVEGGASDTQYF
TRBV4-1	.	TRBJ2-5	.	TGCGCCAGCAGCCAGCCCGGGAGGAGGGGGGCGGAGACCCAGTACTTC	CASSQPGRRGAETQYF
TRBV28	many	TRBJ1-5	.	TGTGCCAGCGGGGGGCAGCCCCAGCATTTT	CASGGQPQHF
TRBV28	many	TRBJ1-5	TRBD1	TGTGCCAGCAGTTTAAGGGACAGGAGATATAGCAATCAGCCCCAGCATTTT	CASSLRDRRYSNQPQHF
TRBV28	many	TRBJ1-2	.	TGTGCCAGCAGTTGGGCCCGGGACGCCGGGACTGGTGCGGGCTATGGCTACACCTTC	CASSWARDAGTGAGYGYTF
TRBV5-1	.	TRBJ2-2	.	TGCGCCAGCAGCATGGTACCGCCCGAACGGGGCGGGGAGCTGTTTTTT	CASSMVPPERGGELFF
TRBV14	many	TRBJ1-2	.	TGTGCCAGCAGCCAAGTGGGGGTAGATCATGGCTACACCTTC	CASSQVGVDHGYTF
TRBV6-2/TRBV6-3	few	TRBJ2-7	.	TGTGCCAGCAGTTTACCGGGACCCCCCTACTATCAGTACTTC	CASSLPGPPYYQYF
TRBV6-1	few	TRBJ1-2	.	TGTGCCAGCAGAAAAGGGGGCTTC	CASRKGGF
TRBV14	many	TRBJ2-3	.	TGTGCCAGCAGCAGCTCTAGCGGCACAGATACGCAGTATTTT	CASSSSSGTDTQYF
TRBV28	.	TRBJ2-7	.	TGTGCCAGCATTCCCCCTAGGTTGACAGGCGGCTCCTACGAGCAGTACTTC	CASIPPRLTGGSYEQYF
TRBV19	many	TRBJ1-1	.	TGTGCCAGTGGTATCCCAGGTATGACCACTGAAGCTTTCTTT	CASGIPGMTTEAFF
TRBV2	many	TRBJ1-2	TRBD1	TGTGCCAGCATTGCAGGGGGCTGGGGCTACACCTTC	CASIAGGWGYTF
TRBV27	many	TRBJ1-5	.	TGTGCCAGCAGTGGGGTTAATCAGCCCCAGCATTTT	CASSGVNQPQHF
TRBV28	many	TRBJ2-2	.	TGTGCCAGCAGTTTACTGACACTTATTAACACCGGGGAGCTGTTTTTT	CASSLLTLINTGELFF